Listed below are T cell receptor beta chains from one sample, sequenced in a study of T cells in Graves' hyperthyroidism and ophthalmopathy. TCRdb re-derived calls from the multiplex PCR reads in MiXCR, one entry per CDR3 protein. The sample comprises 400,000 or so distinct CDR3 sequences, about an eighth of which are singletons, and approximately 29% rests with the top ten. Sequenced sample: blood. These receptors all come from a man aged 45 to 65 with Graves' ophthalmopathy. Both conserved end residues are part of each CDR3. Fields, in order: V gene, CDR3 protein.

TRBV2 CASSEPKTSGNPQSSYNEQFF
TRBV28 CASSLVARAKNIQYF
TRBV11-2 CASSLTSGRSGELFF
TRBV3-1 CASRKQNSGNTIYF
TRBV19 CASSPGTGGWEQYF
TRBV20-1 CSAREGNVKYNEQFF
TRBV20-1 CSARPYGGHGVNTGELFF
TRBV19 CASSGQGWYQETQYF
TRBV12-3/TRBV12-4 CASSLAGALGEQYF
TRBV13 CASSENDRGVLNTEAFF
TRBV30 CAWSRQGAWEQYF
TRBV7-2 CASSLSLVNEQFF
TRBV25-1 CASSDDTAETQYF
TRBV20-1 CSAEGDVGLSGNTIYF
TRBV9 CATTRADMNTEAFF
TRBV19 CASRSTAGGGDTQYF
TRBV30 CAWSVRVTMSSPLHF
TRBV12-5 CASGLRGLRREEEPTGELFF
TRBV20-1 CSATGGEGKEETQYF
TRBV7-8 CASSPGLLGEQFF
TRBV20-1 CSAPLTASNQPQHF
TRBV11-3 CASSSYAPRQGQSPPKVNTEAFF
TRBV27 CASSLTSGRARSSYEQYF
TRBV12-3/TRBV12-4 CASSPSRASTDTQYF